The 24 T cell receptor beta chains below come from one sample, sequenced in a study of cytomegalovirus exposure and HLA in healthy donors. PCR amplification relied on 60 Vbeta primers (plus 13 Jbeta primers). This table comes from immunoSEQ multiplex PCR, and its TCRdb copy is limited to in-frame clones, with some not included. Of roughly 140,000 clones listed, about 79% were seen once; the top ten hold roughly 0.7%. Sequencing was performed on PBMCs. These receptor sequences come from a male donor in good health and CMV-seronegative.

The CDR3: CASSQSRDIYQPQHF. In nucleotides, the CDR3 is TGCGCCAGCAGCCAATCCCGGGACATTTATCAGCCCCAGCATTTT. The chain has TRBV4-3 and TRBJ1-5; D might be TRBD1 (6 bases). Trimming stripped 2 bases from V and 5 bases from J, with 13 bases between. The CDR3 is 15 residues long. Looked up from germline, CDR1 is LGHNA and CDR2 is YSLEER.

This clone was detected once. The chain uses TRBV18 and TRBJ2-1; 7 nucleotides line up with TRBD1. V dropped 3 bases and J dropped 3; count of bases not matched to a gene: 5. The CDR3 covers 15 residues. Germline loops: CDR1 KGHSH, CDR2 LQKENI. The CDR3 loop is CASSPAGTDYNEQFF. The CDR3, as DNA: TGTGCCAGCTCACCGGCCGGGACAGACTACAATGAGCAGTTCTTC.

J is TRBJ1-2 and V is TRBV7-9; maybe TRBD1 (5 bases). V was pared by 6 bases and J by 5 bases, with 7 bases between. The germline V gene has CDR1 SEHNR and CDR2 FQNEAQ (reference sequence). CDR3 size: 11 residues. The CDR3 coding sequence is TGTGCCAGCAGAGGGGTTTATGGCTACACCTTC. Translation gives CASRGVYGYTF.

The chain uses TRBV7-2 and TRBJ2-2; D gene ambiguous. The germline gives CDR1 SGHTA, CDR2 FQGNSA. V was pared by 2 bases and J by 4 bases, with 11 bases between. This CDR3 comprises 15 residues. The CDR3 loop reads CASSLMAELTGELFF. In nucleotides, the CDR3 is TGTGCCAGCAGCTTAATGGCGGAGCTCACCGGGGAGCTGTTTTTT.

The chain joins TRBV6-4 to TRBJ2-1, with D tentatively TRBD2 (5 bases). This CDR3 is built from 14 residues. Germline V gene lookup returns CDR1 MRHNA and CDR2 SNTAGT. Between the trimmed V and J ends, which lost 4 bases and 2 bases, there was a span of 9 bases. Here the CDR3 DNA reads TGTGCCAGCAGTGCCGAGGGAGCCTACAATGAGCAGTTCTTC. It specifies CASSAEGAYNEQFF.

This chain uses TRBV18 with TRBJ1-5; no clear D gene. The V gene lost 3 bases and the J gene lost 0 bases, with 9 bases spanning the gap. The CDR3 has 15 amino acids. The germline V gene has CDR1 KGHSH and CDR2 LQKENI. CDR3 in amino acids: CASSPGEYSNQPQHF. The CDR3 coding sequence is TGTGCCAGCTCACCCGGGGAATATAGCAATCAGCCCCAGCATTTT.

CDR3 loop: CAWSVVARSTDTQYF. CDR3 DNA sequence: TGTGCCTGGAGTGTAGTAGCCCGTAGCACAGATACGCAGTATTTT. The chain has TRBV30 and TRBJ2-3, with D unclear. Trimming took off 0 bases at V and 0 bases at J, with 10 bases between the two ends. The CDR3 extends over 15 amino acids. Germline values: CDR1 GTSNPN, CDR2 SVGIG (reference sequence). Filled out from reference TRBV30 and TRBJ2-3, the complete variable domain reads SQTIHQWPATLVQPVGSPLSLECTVEGTSNPNLYWYRQAAGRGLQLLFYSVGIGQISSEVPQNLSASRPQDRQFILSSKKLLLSDSGFYLCAWSVVARSTDTQYFGPGTRLTVL.

The rearrangement links TRBV4-3 to TRBJ1-1; weak D call: TRBD1 (5 bases). The V end lost 0 bases, the J end lost 5 bases, and 13 bases lay between the germline ends. The CDR3 length is 15 residues. Germline-derived CDR1 and CDR2 are LGHNA and YSLEER. This CDR3 is CASSQELQGRTEAFF. In DNA, the CDR3 is TGCGCCAGCAGCCAAGAGCTGCAGGGTAGGACTGAAGCTTTCTTT.

V and J are TRBV13 and TRBJ2-1; TRBD2 agrees at 9 bases. The CDR3 totals 17 residues. The V segment lost 5 bases and the J segment 0 bases; nucleotides outside the gene matches: 8. In germline, CDR1 is PRHDT, CDR2 FYEKMQ (reference sequence). DNA for the CDR3: TGTGCCAGCAGCCTCGAAAAGCGGGAGGACTCCTACAATGAGCAGTTCTTC. This sequence encodes CASSLEKREDSYNEQFF.

CDR3 sequence: CAWSVGGGVKAKNIQYF. In nucleotides, the CDR3 is TGTGCCTGGAGTGTGGGCGGGGGTGTAAAAGCCAAAAACATTCAGTACTTC. The chain combines TRBV30 with TRBJ2-4; 7 bases match TRBD2. V shed 0 bases and J 0 bases; nucleotides not matched to a gene: 8. Germline CDR1 reads GTSNPN; CDR2 reads SVGIG (reference sequence). There are 17 residues in the CDR3.

The V call is TRBV2, the J call TRBJ1-2; D is undetermined. The V gene lost 2 bases and the J gene lost 4 bases, with 14 bases spanning the gap. The length of the CDR3 is 15 residues. The germline V gene has CDR1 SNHLY and CDR2 FYNNEI. CDR3 DNA sequence: TGTGCCAGCAGTGAAAGGACTCCGAGGGCCTATGGCTACACCTTC. Amino acid sequence: CASSERTPRAYGYTF.

The genes are TRBV11-3 and TRBJ2-5; TRBD2 might be the D (5 bases). This CDR3 has 15 residues. Trimming removed 5 bases at V and 2 bases at J, with 15 bases between. The germline gives CDR1 SGHNT, CDR2 YENEEA. Here the CDR3 DNA reads TGTGCCAGCAGCCAAAGAGGAGGCCCTCAAGAGACCCAGTACTTC. It is translated as CASSQRGGPQETQYF.

This clone was observed a single time. The chain employs TRBV27 and TRBJ1-5; 10 nucleotides match TRBD1. The CDR3 extends over 15 amino acids. V dropped 3 bases and J dropped 9; count of bases not matched to a gene: 8. Germline values: CDR1 MNHEY, CDR2 SMNVEV (reference sequence). The CDR3 region is CASSFTGTGDWPQHF. CDR3 bases: TGTGCCAGCAGTTTCACCGGGACAGGGGACTGGCCCCAGCATTTT.

The chain recombines TRBV10-3 with TRBJ2-1, with a possible D match to TRBD2 (6 bases). The CDR3 consists of 15 residues. The ends were cut back, 2 bases at V and 1 base at J, with 9 bases in the middle. From germline, CDR1 is ENHRY and CDR2 SYGVKD. This CDR3 is CAISEGGQSYNEQFF. Written as DNA, the CDR3 is TGTGCCATCAGTGAGGGAGGGCAGTCCTACAATGAGCAGTTCTTC.

CDR3 residues: CASRLNTGVISGYTF. The CDR3 nucleotides are TGTGCCAGCAGACTCAATACAGGGGTTATCTCAGGCTACACCTTC. The gene calls are TRBV6-4 and TRBJ1-2, with TRBD1 matching 7 bases. Germline V gene lookup returns CDR1 MRHNA and CDR2 SNTAGT. V was pared by 6 bases and J by 8 bases, with 15 bases of the junction left unmatched. This CDR3 has 15 amino acids.

There are a few counts of this clone. J is TRBJ2-6 and V is TRBV6-1, with D tentatively TRBD2 (6 bases). The CDR3 is 16 amino acids. Germline V gene data show CDR1 as MNHNS and CDR2 as SASEGT. V shed 2 bases and J shed 4 bases, with 12 bases lying between them. CDR3 bases: TGTGCCAGCAGTGAACAGGAGCGGGCGGGGGCCAACGTCCTGACTTTC. Translated: CASSEQERAGANVLTF.

The V call is TRBV11-2, the J call TRBJ1-2; possible D gene TRBD1, 5 bases. CDR3 length: 14 amino acids. V lost 2 bases and J lost 7, with 14 bases in between. CDR1 is SGHAT and CDR2 is FQNNGV in the germline V gene. The CDR3 region is CASSLQSAGGGYTF. Here the CDR3 DNA reads TGTGCCAGCAGCTTACAATCCGCCGGGGGTGGCTACACCTTC.

This sequence joins TRBV20-1 and TRBJ1-2; 7 bases are shared with TRBD1. The CDR3 contains 11 residues. Germline V gives CDR1 DFQATT, CDR2 SNEGSKA (reference sequence). J gave up 5 bases and V 6 bases, and 3 bases lay outside the gene matches. CDR3 amino acids: CSAATGYGYTF. The CDR3 region has the DNA TGCAGTGCCGCGACAGGGTATGGCTACACCTTC.

The V and J genes are TRBV7-2 and TRBJ1-5, with 7 bases matching TRBD1. The J segment lost 9 bases and the V segment lost 5 bases, leaving 7 bases of the junction unmatched. The CDR3 has 13 residues. The germline V gene has CDR1 SGHTA and CDR2 FQGNSA. The DNA of the CDR3 is TGTGCCAGCAGCGACACACAGGGGACGCCCCAGCATTTT. It encodes CASSDTQGTPQHF.

V usage is TRBV30 and J usage is TRBJ2-5, with TRBD1 matching 7 bases. This CDR3 is 13 amino acids long. V was pared by 5 bases and J by 3 bases, with 6 bases of the junction left unmatched. Germline values: CDR1 GTSNPN, CDR2 SVGIG (reference sequence). Written as DNA, the CDR3 is TGTGCCTGGGCGACAGGGTTGGAAGAGACCCAGTACTTC. Its translation is CAWATGLEETQYF.

About this clone: One end of the junction varies from germline; a read error may be responsible. The chain carries TRBV5-1 and TRBJ2-7; TRBD2 aligns across 7 bases. The CDR3 extends over 13 amino acids. Per the germline V gene, CDR1 is SGHRS and CDR2 is YFSETQ. The CDR3 DNA sequence: TGCGCCAGCAGTTTGGGACTAACCTACGAGCAGTACTTC. Residues: CASSLGLTYEQYF.

The chain joins TRBV30 to TRBJ1-2, with D hard to call. The germline CDR1 and CDR2 sequences are GTSNPN and SVGIG (reference sequence). The CDR3 covers 13 residues. The CDR3 bases are TGTGCATCGATGATGGAAGGAGCCCGTGGCTACACCTTC. Its protein product is CASMMEGARGYTF.

Comments on this clone: Other nucleotide sequences from this sample produce the same CDR3. This sequence joins TRBV5-1 and TRBJ1-3, with no clear D. The CDR3 covers 14 residues. Trimming removed 0 bases from V and 2 bases from J, with 6 bases in between. Germline values: CDR1 SGHRS, CDR2 YFSETQ. The CDR3 here is CASSLGTAGNTIYF. In DNA, the CDR3 is TGCGCCAGCAGCTTGGGAACAGCTGGAAACACCATATATTTT.

This clone has more than one count but fewer than ten. The gene calls are TRBV7-8 and TRBJ2-3; possibly TRBD2 for D (5 bases). Germline loops: CDR1 SGHVS, CDR2 FQNEAQ. The V end lost 7 bases, the J end lost 5 bases, and 13 bases lay between the germline ends. The CDR3 totals 13 residues. The CDR3 DNA reads TGTGCCAGCAACCTAGAGGGTCGAGATACGCAGTATTTT. Protein product: CASNLEGRDTQYF.